Included here is one T cell receptor beta chain sequence, with context. Its target is not known. This specimen comes from a study of cytomegalovirus exposure and HLA in healthy donors. Whole-study results and caveats: Reportedly, diagnosis of cytomegalovirus status by the classifier showed high specificity and sensitivity.

Germline CDR1 MDHEN, CDR2 SYDVKM. V was pared by 7 bases and J by 8 bases, with 6 bases of the junction left unmatched. This CDR3 contains 12 residues. The PCR made use of 60 Vbeta and 13 Jbeta primers. Measured with immunoSEQ multiplex PCR; TCRdb has only the in-frame clones, and not every one. This repertoire shows about 89,000 clones, 85% found once; its top ten account for 6% to 7.5%. The sample comprised PBMCs. This receptor was taken from a man aged 35-49 years in good health and CMV-seropositive. The chain combines TRBV28 with TRBJ1-2, with 8 bases that match TRBD1. CDR3: CASIAQGAGYTF. The CDR3 DNA follows: TGTGCCAGCATCGCCCAGGGGGCGGGCTACACCTTC.